This T cell receptor beta chain was obtained from a study of regulatory T cells in long-lasting Graves disease. The germline gives CDR1 SGHTA, CDR2 FQGTGA. V shed 2 bases and J 3 bases; nucleotides not matched to a gene: 10. The CDR3 contains 18 residues. Assembly of TCR beta libraries relied on iRepertoire HTBI primers together with Arm-PCR of CDR3 regions. Using its own MiXCR run on the multiplex PCR reads, TCRdb lists one record per CDR3 protein. The sample holds around 430,000 distinct CDR3 sequences, about 20% seen once. Overall study findings and caveats: Persistent disease showed a preference for TRBV28, TRBJ1-2 and TRBJ2-5. Newly diagnosed patients had higher TCR diversity than persistent Graves' patients did.

The time point denotes: persistent/refractory GD, antithyroid drugs over 5 years with positive TRAb. Making the TCR library involved RNA that had been extracted from PBMCs. With respect to this clonotype: What it binds is not known.

The genes are TRBV7-3 and TRBJ2-2; 9 bases fit TRBD2. This material consisted of peripheral blood mononuclear cells (PBMCs), taken when the disease was refractory, from a patient treated with antithyroid drugs. The sequence was obtained from a female donor with Graves disease. CDR3 in amino acids: CASSLVLGSGSHTGELFF. The DNA for the CDR3 is TGTGCCAGCAGCTTAGTCCTTGGTAGCGGGAGTCACACCGGGGAGCTGTTTTTT.